The 32 T cell receptor beta chains listed next were all sequenced from one sample in a study of T-cell reconstitution after alpha-beta-depleted transplantation in children. Unique molecular identifiers were incorporated during preparation of the TCRbeta library. TCRdb analysed the PCR reads with MiXCR anew, one entry per CDR3 protein. The sample records hundreds of thousands of distinct CDR3 sequences, 10% to 15% being singletons. Source: PBMCs, mostly from graft donor cells, taken 360 days after TCRalphabeta/CD19-depleted stem cell transplant. These receptors all stem from a male patient aged 10-17 years who had a stem cell transplant for acute myeloid leukemia, so the T cells may come from the graft donor.

A few counts support this clonotype. This rearrangement joins TRBV6-2 or TRBV6-3 to TRBJ1-2; D unclear. Trimming stripped 4 bases from V and 6 bases from J, with 9 bases between. CDR3 length: 12 amino acids. Per germline, CDR1 MNHEY and CDR2 SVGEGT. CDR3 sequence: CASSLSPHGYTF. The CDR3 bases are TGTGCCAGCAGTTTATCGCCGCATGGCTACACCTTC.

This clonotype has only a few counts. The CDR3 spells CASSQEGGTSGRGTGELFF. The CDR3 DNA is TGTGCCAGCAGCCAAGAAGGGGGGACTAGCGGGAGGGGGACCGGGGAGCTGTTTTTT. V and J are TRBV4-2 and TRBJ2-2; TRBD2 agrees at 16 bases. After removal of 0 bases from V and 5 bases from J, the junction contained 6 bases not matched to a gene. The CDR3 loop spans 19 amino acids. Germline CDR1 and CDR2: LGHNA and YNFKEQ.

This clonotype was counted a few times. The chain employs TRBV7-2 and TRBJ2-1; tentatively, D is TRBD1 or TRBD2 (5 bases each). Looked up from germline, CDR1 is SGHTA and CDR2 is FQGNSA. The V gene lost 0 bases and the J gene lost 0 bases, with 12 bases spanning the gap. The CDR3 loop spans 17 amino acids. The CDR3 loop reads CASSLAGGPLSYNEQFF. The CDR3 nucleotides are TGTGCCAGCAGCTTAGCTGGGGGTCCCCTCTCCTACAATGAGCAGTTCTTC.

Ten or more counts support this clonotype. The chain employs TRBV20-1 and TRBJ2-3; TRBD2 agrees at 14 bases. The CDR3 runs to 15 residues. Germline CDR1 DFQATT, CDR2 SNEGSKA (reference sequence). V trimming: 5 bases; J trimming: 5 bases; junction bases outside the gene matches: 6. The CDR3 reads CSAVMGLAGVDTQYF. CDR3 DNA: TGCAGTGCTGTGATGGGACTAGCGGGAGTAGATACGCAGTATTTT.

This clonotype was counted ten times or more. The V call is TRBV12-3 or TRBV12-4, the J call TRBJ2-1, with 7 bases matching TRBD2. V gave up 3 bases and J gave up 2 bases; unmatched junction bases: 4. The CDR3 has 15 amino acids. The CDR3 here is CASSFGAGAYNEQFF. The CDR3, as DNA: TGTGCCAGCAGTTTTGGCGCGGGAGCCTACAATGAGCAGTTCTTC.

This clonotype was counted ten times or more. The genes are TRBV29-1 and TRBJ2-7; unclear D gene. CDR1 and CDR2 (germline): SQVTM, ANQGSEA. V gave up 4 bases and J gave up 7 bases, with 17 bases separating them. The CDR3 spans 13 residues. The CDR3 DNA reads TGCAGCGTTGGGGTGCCCCCCAGCCTAGAGCAGTACTTC. Translation gives CSVGVPPSLEQYF.

This clonotype was seen only a few times. The J gene is TRBJ1-5, the V gene TRBV28; no clear D gene. The germline V gene encodes CDR1 MDHEN and CDR2 SYDVKM. V lost 3 bases, J lost 8 bases, and 17 bases lay in between. The CDR3 totals 15 residues. The CDR3 DNA reads as TGTGCCAGCAGTTTTAACCGACAAGTTATTAAGCCCCAGCATTTT. This gives the protein CASSFNRQVIKPQHF.

This clonotype was counted ten times or more. The chain carries TRBV28 and TRBJ1-4; 10 bases match TRBD1. From germline, CDR1 is MDHEN and CDR2 SYDVKM. The CDR3 contains 16 residues. The V gene end was trimmed by 4 bases and the J gene end by 8 bases; junction bases not matched to a gene: 10. The CDR3 loop is CASSSPSRDRGEKLFF. As DNA, the CDR3 is TGTGCCAGCAGTTCCCCCTCGAGGGACAGGGGCGAAAAACTGTTTTTT.

This sequence joins TRBV29-1 and TRBJ1-2; D might be TRBD1 (6 bases). CDR1 and CDR2 (germline): SQVTM, ANQGSEA. The CDR3 has 10 residues. Deletions cut 3 bases from V and 8 bases from J, with 7 bases between. CDR3 coding DNA: TGCAGCGTTGAGGGGGCGGGCTACACCTTC. This translates into CSVEGAGYTF.

This clonotype was observed many times. V is TRBV29-1 and J is TRBJ2-7, with 7 bases fitting TRBD1. The CDR3 contains 12 residues. Germline V gene data show CDR1 as SQVTM and CDR2 as ANQGSEA. Trimming took 6 bases from V and 5 from J; bases not matched to a gene: 7. The CDR3 here is CSVAQTGNEQYF. The CDR3 DNA is TGCAGCGTCGCGCAGACAGGGAACGAGCAGTACTTC.

This chain connects TRBV13 to TRBJ2-3; TRBD2 aligns across 9 bases. V lost 5 bases and J lost 2; bases outside the gene matches: 11. CDR3 size: 17 residues. From germline, CDR1 is PRHDT and CDR2 FYEKMQ (reference sequence). The chain's CDR3 is CASSPRLAEPLTDTQYF. The CDR3 nucleotides are TGTGCCAGCAGCCCAAGACTAGCGGAGCCTCTCACAGATACGCAGTATTTT.

The rearrangement uses TRBV11-1 and TRBJ2-3; 7 nucleotides align to TRBD2. This CDR3 is 16 amino acids long. Germline values: CDR1 SGHAT, CDR2 FQDESV (reference sequence). Unmatched junction bases numbered 4, after V lost 0 bases and J lost 1 base. CDR3 nucleotide sequence: TGTGCCAGCAGCTTAGCGCGAGCGGGGCGCACAGATACGCAGTATTTT. Translation: CASSLARAGRTDTQYF.

V gene TRBV15 combines with J gene TRBJ2-5; tentative D call: TRBD1 (5 bases). V lost 0 bases to trimming and J lost 3 bases, with 11 bases between them. The CDR3 is 15 amino acids. The germline V gene encodes CDR1 LNHNV and CDR2 YYDKDF (reference sequence). The CDR3 region has the DNA TGTGCCACCAGCAGAGATAATGCCAGGGAAGAGACCCAGTACTTC. It is translated as CATSRDNAREETQYF.

This clonotype was seen only a few times. This chain uses TRBV20-1 with TRBJ2-3; 7 bases are shared with TRBD2. CDR3 length: 16 amino acids. Germline V CDR1 and CDR2: DFQATT, SNEGSKA (reference sequence). The J segment lost 2 bases and the V segment lost 0 bases, leaving 8 bases of the junction unmatched. For the CDR3, the DNA is TGCAGTGCTAGAGATGGGAGGGGAATTTTCACAGATACGCAGTATTTT. Amino acids: CSARDGRGIFTDTQYF.

This clonotype was observed a handful of times. This chain joins TRBV10-3 and TRBJ2-6, with D perhaps being TRBD1 or TRBD2 (5 bases each). The V end was cut by 2 bases, the J end by 0 bases, with 11 bases between. This CDR3 is 17 amino acids long. From germline, CDR1 is ENHRY and CDR2 SYGVKD. In DNA form, the CDR3 reads TGTGCCATCAGTGAGGGGACGGTTACCTCTGGGGCCAACGTCCTGACTTTC. It translates to CAISEGTVTSGANVLTF.

The genes are TRBV7-3 and TRBJ2-5, with D possibly TRBD1 on 6 matching bases. The V gene's germline CDR1 is SGHTA and CDR2 FQGTGA. The CDR3 covers 14 residues. V shed 5 bases and J shed 1 base, with 11 bases lying between them. DNA for the CDR3: TGTGCCAGCAGCACCGGGACACTCCAAGAGACCCAGTACTTC. Protein product: CASSTGTLQETQYF.

This clonotype was counted ten times or more. The chain carries TRBV29-1 and TRBJ2-7; 10 bases are a match to TRBD1. The CDR3 has 14 residues. Germline CDR1 and CDR2: SQVTM and ANQGSEA. The junction had 8 bases not matched to a gene; V was cut back by 5 bases and J by 4 bases. Written as DNA, the CDR3 is TGCAGCGTTCTGGACACGGGACAGGGGTACGAGCAGTACTTC. Translated, it gives CSVLDTGQGYEQYF.

This clonotype has a handful of counts. V and J are TRBV7-3 and TRBJ2-2; possible D gene TRBD2, 5 bases. The V gene lost 1 base and the J gene lost 9 bases, with 9 bases spanning the gap. This CDR3 comprises 13 residues. Germline V lookup: CDR1 SGHTA, CDR2 FQGTGA. The CDR3 spells CASSLSPSWELFF. The CDR3 bases are TGTGCCAGCAGCTTAAGCCCTAGCTGGGAGCTGTTTTTT.

This clonotype came up many times. The chain employs TRBV6-2 or TRBV6-3 and TRBJ2-7, with D unclear. Trimming pared 4 bases from V and 7 bases from J, leaving 8 bases between. Germline V lookup: CDR1 MNHEY, CDR2 SVGEGT. The CDR3 contains 11 residues. The CDR3 reads CASSSGWEQYF. The CDR3 DNA reads as TGTGCCAGCAGTTCCGGATGGGAGCAGTACTTC.

The chain links TRBV5-1 to TRBJ2-5, with 7 bases identical to TRBD1. After removal of 0 bases from V and 5 bases from J, the junction contained 10 bases not matched to a gene. The length of the CDR3 is 16 residues. CDR1 SGHRS and CDR2 YFSETQ come from the germline V gene. In DNA form, the CDR3 reads TGCGCCAGCAGCTTGGAGGCCGGGACAGTCGGGGAGACCCAGTACTTC. Amino acids: CASSLEAGTVGETQYF.

A few counts support this clonotype. V is TRBV7-3 and J is TRBJ2-1; D is possibly TRBD1 (5 bases). The germline V gene has CDR1 SGHTA and CDR2 FQGTGA. The CDR3 is 19 residues long. V lost 2 bases, J lost 0 bases, and 20 bases lay in between. The CDR3 protein is CASSLGAGPAPSSYNEQFF. CDR3 DNA: TGTGCCAGCAGCTTAGGGGCCGGTCCTGCCCCGAGCTCCTACAATGAGCAGTTCTTC.

This clonotype was counted a few times. The chain links TRBV29-1 to TRBJ2-1; 11 nucleotides match TRBD2. CDR1 and CDR2 (germline): SQVTM, ANQGSEA. This CDR3 contains 17 residues. J gave up 5 bases and V 4 bases, and 13 bases lay outside the gene matches. CDR3 coding DNA: TGCAGCGTTGGTGGAACTAGCGGGAGCGGACGGAACAATGAGCAGTTCTTC. Its translation is CSVGGTSGSGRNNEQFF.

The V gene is TRBV12-3 or TRBV12-4, the J gene TRBJ2-5; D unclear. The CDR3 has 12 residues. Deletions cut 8 bases from V and 5 bases from J, with 12 bases between. The CDR3 region has the DNA TGTGCCAGCGGGCAGGTTCGCGAGACCCAGTACTTC. Protein sequence: CASGQVRETQYF.

This chain connects TRBV6-2 or TRBV6-3 to TRBJ2-3, with D maybe TRBD2 (6 bases). Germline CDR1 MNHEY, CDR2 SVGEGT. The CDR3 runs 15 residues. V lost 7 bases, J lost 0 bases, and 14 bases lay in between. This CDR3 is CASMGEAGSTDTQYF. The CDR3, as DNA: TGTGCCAGCATGGGGGAGGCAGGTAGCACAGATACGCAGTATTTT.

The table lists this clonotype with a few counts. This rearrangement joins TRBV3-1 to TRBJ2-7; D possibly corresponds to TRBD2 (5 bases). CDR3 length: 14 residues. CDR1 is LGHDT, CDR2 YNNKEL, per germline (reference sequence). V lost 6 bases and J 2 bases, leaving 14 bases between the germline ends. CDR3 residues: CASSLVLAAYEQYF. Here the CDR3 DNA reads TGTGCCAGCAGTCTCGTCCTAGCCGCCTACGAGCAGTACTTC.

This clonotype showed up just a few times. The V and J genes are TRBV27 and TRBJ2-5, with 7 bases lining up with TRBD2. In germline, CDR1 is MNHEY, CDR2 SMNVEV (reference sequence). The V gene end was trimmed by 0 bases and the J gene end by 5 bases; junction bases not matched to a gene: 6. The CDR3 runs to 15 residues. CDR3 DNA sequence: TGTGCCAGCAGTTTATCCCTTTCTAGCGGTGAGACCCAGTACTTC. This sequence encodes CASSLSLSSGETQYF.

The CDR3 bases are TGCGCCAGCAGCCGAATGAAGAATAGCGGGAGGTTCACAGATACGCAGTATTTT. It yields the protein CASSRMKNSGRFTDTQYF. This rearrangement joins TRBV4-3 to TRBJ2-3; 10 bases match TRBD2. There are 18 residues in the CDR3. V was clipped by 4 bases and J by 2 bases; unmatched bases: 12. CDR1 and CDR2 from the germline V gene are LGHNA and YSLEER.

In this sample, this clonotype turned up a few times. V and J are TRBV6-2 or TRBV6-3 and TRBJ2-7; tentatively, D is TRBD2 (6 bases). CDR1 is MNHEY and CDR2 is SVGEGT in the germline V gene. Trimming shortened V by 8 bases and J by 2 bases, and 13 bases separated the two germline ends. The CDR3 covers 13 residues. Here the CDR3 reads CASSGTYTYEQYF. Written as DNA, the CDR3 is TGTGCCAGCTCCGGGACTTATACCTACGAGCAGTACTTC.

CDR3 in amino acids: CASSLVGSGQDEQYF. CDR3 nucleotides: TGTGCCAGCAGCTTAGTGGGGTCAGGTCAAGACGAGCAGTACTTC. The chain has TRBV7-9 and TRBJ2-7; no clear D. The V gene lost 1 base and the J gene lost 5 bases, with 15 bases spanning the gap. CDR1 SEHNR and CDR2 FQNEAQ come from the germline V gene (reference sequence). The CDR3 runs to 15 residues.

The chain employs TRBV20-1 and TRBJ2-4; either TRBD1 or TRBD2 may supply D (5 bases each). V was clipped by 6 bases and J by 2 bases, with 17 bases between them. The CDR3 is 15 residues long. Germline V gene lookup returns CDR1 DFQATT and CDR2 SNEGSKA (reference sequence). Written as DNA, the CDR3 is TGCAGTGCGTTCGCATTATCGGGACCCAAAAACATTCAGTACTTC. Protein: CSAFALSGPKNIQYF.

The chain employs TRBV6-2 or TRBV6-3 and TRBJ2-7; D might be TRBD1 (6 bases). This CDR3 has 14 residues. Trimming removed 7 bases at V and 2 bases at J, with 15 bases between. In germline, CDR1 is MNHEY, CDR2 SVGEGT. The CDR3 nucleotides read TGTGCCAGCAACAGAAGGACAGCCACCTACGAGCAGTACTTC. As protein: CASNRRTATYEQYF.

The chain recombines TRBV20-1 with TRBJ2-7, with 11 bases fitting TRBD1. The trim removed 6 bases at V and 2 bases at J, leaving 6 bases unmatched. Germline loops: CDR1 DFQATT, CDR2 SNEGSKA (reference sequence). This CDR3 region has 14 residues. The CDR3 sequence is CSAPPGQGAYEQYF. DNA for the CDR3: TGCAGTGCCCCCCCGGGACAGGGGGCCTACGAGCAGTACTTC.